These 13 T cell receptor beta chains were sequenced from one sample in a study of radiotherapy plus CTLA-4 blockade in lung cancer. Profiling relied on immunoSEQ multiplex PCR, and the TCRdb table lists in-frame clones only, not all of them. Seen here are about 51,000 clones, more than 75% observed once, and the top ten hold 8.5%. This specimen consisted of peripheral blood, obtained from a patient treated with radiotherapy plus ipilimumab. Receptors were obtained from a human donor with non-small cell lung cancer who had a complete response to radiotherapy plus ipilimumab.

V is TRBV7-9 and J is TRBJ2-5, with 7 bases lining up with TRBD1. The CDR3 contains 13 residues. Germline lookup yields CDR1 SEHNR and CDR2 FQNEAQ (reference sequence). Losses at the gene ends were 5 bases for V and 5 bases for J; bases not matched to a gene: 5. The CDR3 coding sequence is TGTGCCAGCAGCGGGACAGCGTTGGAGACCCAGTACTTC. This translates into CASSGTALETQYF.

The rearrangement joins TRBV30 to TRBJ1-6; D call uncertain. The CDR3 sequence is 15 residues long. The V and J ends lost 0 bases and 7 bases respectively, with 13 bases between them. Germline CDR1 reads GTSNPN; CDR2 reads SVGIG (reference sequence). CDR3 amino acids: CAWSVGVLGNSPLHF. CDR3 sequence (DNA): TGTGCCTGGAGTGTGGGAGTCCTCGGGAATTCACCCCTCCACTTT.

The CDR3 protein is CASSPEIGGTEQYF. DNA of the CDR3: TGTGCCAGCTCACCAGAGATAGGAGGCACCGAGCAGTACTTC. V usage is TRBV18 and J usage is TRBJ2-7; weak D call: TRBD2 (5 bases). Deletions cut 2 bases from V and 6 bases from J, with 14 bases between. CDR3 length: 14 residues. The germline V gene has CDR1 KGHSH and CDR2 LQKENI.

CDR3 loop: CASSRTSGGVGELFF. CDR3 in DNA: TGTGCCAGCAGCCGGACTAGCGGGGGTGTCGGGGAGCTGTTTTTT. V gene TRBV6-4 combines with J gene TRBJ2-2; 13 bases are a match to TRBD2. Unmatched junction bases numbered 5, after V lost 6 bases and J lost 7 bases. There are 15 residues in the CDR3. Germline lookup yields CDR1 MRHNA and CDR2 SNTAGT.

V gene TRBV5-5 combines with J gene TRBJ2-7; TRBD1 agrees at 7 bases. This CDR3 spans 14 amino acids. V was clipped by 0 bases and J by 7 bases; unmatched bases: 7. CDR1 SGHKS and CDR2 YYEKEE come from the germline V gene (reference sequence). CDR3 loop: CASSLAQGMSEQYF. In nucleotides, the CDR3 is TGTGCCAGCAGCTTGGCACAGGGGATGAGTGAGCAGTACTTC.

The V gene is TRBV4-3, the J gene TRBJ2-3; possibly TRBD1 for D (6 bases). The CDR3 has 15 amino acids. Germline CDR1 reads LGHNA; CDR2 reads YSLEER. V was shortened by 4 bases and J by 0 bases, with 11 bases between the two germline ends. CDR3 coding DNA: TGCGCCAGCAGCCCTACAGGGCCTAGCACAGATACGCAGTATTTT. It encodes CASSPTGPSTDTQYF.

The rearrangement joins TRBV9 to TRBJ2-7, with a tentative D call TRBD2 (6 bases). This CDR3 has 14 residues. Trimming took off 1 base at V and 1 base at J, with 9 bases between the two ends. Per the germline V gene, CDR1 is SGDLS and CDR2 is YYNGEE. The CDR3 loop is CASSVTGDSYEQYF. The CDR3, as DNA: TGTGCCAGCAGCGTAACGGGGGATTCCTACGAGCAGTACTTC.

This clone has a single count. The chain couples TRBV7-2 to TRBJ2-1, with 7 bases that match TRBD2. Looked up from germline, CDR1 is SGHTA and CDR2 is FQGNSA. Germline trimming cut 5 bases from V and 6 bases from J; bases unmatched to any gene: 13. CDR3 length: 16 residues. This CDR3 reads CASSLTTGGWSNEQFF. In DNA form, the CDR3 reads TGTGCCAGCAGCCTAACGACGGGGGGATGGTCCAATGAGCAGTTCTTC.

This sequence joins TRBV7-2 and TRBJ1-4; D gene unclear. Germline V CDR1 and CDR2: SGHTA, FQGNSA. V gave up 5 bases and J gave up 10 bases, with 11 bases separating them. The CDR3 has 12 residues. CDR3 bases: TGTGCCAGCAGCCAGGTTCCAGGAAAACTGTTTTTT. It encodes CASSQVPGKLFF.

This chain joins TRBV7-9 and TRBJ1-1; D is possibly TRBD1 (5 bases). Germline V CDR1 and CDR2: SEHNR, FQNEAQ (reference sequence). The CDR3 totals 13 residues. V lost 5 bases and J lost 4, with 11 bases in between. CDR3: CASSPAGRTEAFF. CDR3 bases: TGTGCCAGCAGCCCGGCGGGGCGCACTGAAGCTTTCTTT.

This chain connects TRBV27 to TRBJ2-5; no reliable D call. The CDR3 runs to 10 residues. Germline CDR1 MNHEY, CDR2 SMNVEV (reference sequence). Trimming removed 8 bases from V and 3 bases from J, with 4 bases in between. The CDR3: CASGKETQYF. The CDR3 bases are TGTGCCAGCGGCAAAGAGACCCAGTACTTC.

V and J are TRBV28 and TRBJ2-5; 9 bases align to TRBD2. The J call is uncertain, as TRBJ2-7 better fits the DNA end. Germline assignment: CDR1 MDHEN and CDR2 SYDVKM. The CDR3 runs to 15 residues. The CDR3 here is CASSSRAGGSYEQYF. The DNA of the CDR3 is TGTGCCAGCAGTTCACGAGCGGGGGGATCCTACGAGCAGTACTTC.

This chain links TRBV6-5 with TRBJ1-1; TRBD1 matches 8 bases. The CDR3 is 15 residues long. From germline, CDR1 is MNHEY and CDR2 SVGAGI. J gave up 6 bases and V 0 bases, and 6 bases lay outside the gene matches. The CDR3 loop reads CASSYSYRGLAEAFF. In DNA, the CDR3 is TGTGCCAGCAGTTACTCGTACAGGGGGTTGGCTGAAGCTTTCTTT.